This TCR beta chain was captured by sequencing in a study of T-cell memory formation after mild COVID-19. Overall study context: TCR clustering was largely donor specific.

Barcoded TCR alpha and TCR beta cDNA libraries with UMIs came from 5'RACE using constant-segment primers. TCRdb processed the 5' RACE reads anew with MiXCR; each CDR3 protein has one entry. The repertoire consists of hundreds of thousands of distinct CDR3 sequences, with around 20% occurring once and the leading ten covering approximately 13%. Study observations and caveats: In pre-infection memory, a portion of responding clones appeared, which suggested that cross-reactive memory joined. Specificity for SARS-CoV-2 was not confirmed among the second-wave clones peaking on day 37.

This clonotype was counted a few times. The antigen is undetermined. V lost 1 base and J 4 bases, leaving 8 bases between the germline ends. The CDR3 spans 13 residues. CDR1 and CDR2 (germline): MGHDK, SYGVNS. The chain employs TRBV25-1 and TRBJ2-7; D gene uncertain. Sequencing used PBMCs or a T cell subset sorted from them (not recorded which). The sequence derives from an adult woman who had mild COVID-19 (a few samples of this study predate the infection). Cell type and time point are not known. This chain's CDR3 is CASSEWASYEQYF. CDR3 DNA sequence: TGTGCCAGCAGTGAATGGGCCTCTTACGAGCAGTACTTC.